In its sample, the clone carrying this T cell receptor (beta chain) was seen many times. Its antigen is unidentified. This sample stems from a study of identical twins. V shed 6 bases, J shed 5 bases, and the junction held 9 bases outside the gene matches. This CDR3 spans 16 amino acids. The study, taken as a whole, reports: Zero-insertion findings could be partly confounded by invariant cells (MAIT and iNKT cells). Carriage of fewer insertions was seen in abundant cord blood beta clonotypes, whereas memory repertoires showed none.

Template switching, a step in the protocol, added a universal primer site, and cDNA carried unique molecular identifiers. In TCRdb, the 5' RACE reads were re-called with MiXCR into one record per CDR3 protein. The sample lists approximately 670,000 distinct CDR3 sequences, 5.5% to 6.5% seen once, with 1.5% to 2% in the top ten. The sample consisted of naive T cells sorted from blood. The chain has TRBV12-3 or TRBV12-4 and TRBJ2-3, with 12 bases that match TRBD1. This receptor was taken from a man in his late teens or twenties in good health. The chain's CDR3 is CASSRPGQGAGDTQYF. The DNA for the CDR3 is TGTGCCAGCAGCCGACCGGGACAGGGGGCGGGAGATACGCAGTATTTT.